This T cell receptor (beta chain) was recorded in a study of blood T cell repertoires in COVID-19. The overall study: Researchers got acute and convalescent COVID-19 samples from the United States, Italy and Spain. Sources were T cells, B-cell-depleted T cells, or PBMCs; the material itself was cDNA or gDNA.

Germline lookup yields CDR1 SGDLS and CDR2 YYNGEE. This CDR3 comprises 11 residues. Trimming pared 3 bases from V and 7 bases from J, leaving 7 bases between. In the study's own analysis: Amplified reference gene primers provided the basis for estimating nucleated cell counts. Only in-frame clones appear in the TCRdb table, and some are missing; sequencing was by immunoSEQ multiplex PCR. Clone size and V and J calls were adopted from that table, with D and trimming inferred from the DNA. The sample lists around 300,000 clones, around 87% occurring once. The rearrangement links TRBV9 to TRBJ1-2; unclear D gene. Sequencing was performed on peripheral blood. The clonotype comes from a woman aged 50 to 65 with active or convalescent COVID-19. Here the CDR3 DNA reads TGTGCCAGCAGCGGGAGCTCTGGCTACACCTTC. Translation: CASSGSSGYTF. Full variable domain (missing parts from reference TRBV9 and TRBJ1-2): DSGVTQTPKHLITATGQRVTLRCSPRSGDLSVYWYQQSLDQGLQFLIQYYNGEERAKGNILERFSAQQFPDLHSELNLSSLELGDSALYFCASSGSSGYTFGSGTRLTVV.